This TCR beta chain originates from a study of cytomegalovirus exposure and HLA in healthy donors. General observations from the study: Accurate prediction of HLA-A and HLA-B alleles (for most subjects) was reportedly achieved from TCR beta sequences.

PCR primers comprised 60 Vbeta and 13 Jbeta primers. Clones were read by immunoSEQ multiplex PCR, and TCRdb kept only the in-frame ones, dropping some. The data show approximately 160,000 clones, with 77% seen just once and 1.5% to 2% held by the top ten. Remarks on this clone: What it binds is not known.

CDR3 size: 15 residues. Germline CDR1 and CDR2: SGDLS and YYNGEE. V was trimmed by 4 bases and J by 0 bases, leaving 13 bases between them. The sequencing sample was made of PBMCs. This sequence was found in a woman between 25 and 40 years old in good health and CMV-seronegative. The chain uses TRBV9 and TRBJ1-1; the D gene is possibly TRBD1 (6 bases). The CDR3 nucleotides are TGTGCCAGCAGCCTCTCAACAGGGCTGAACACTGAAGCTTTCTTT. Encoded protein: CASSLSTGLNTEAFF.